A selection of T cell receptor beta chains follows, all from one sample in a study of CD4+ T cells in melanoma. Using immunoSEQ multiplex PCR, the repertoire was profiled, and TCRdb retains in-frame clones only, with some absent. The data contain roughly 120,000 clones, 92% of them seen just once; the ten biggest clones take up around 3.3%. The sample consisted of peripheral blood. The receptors stem from a human donor with melanoma. The CDR3 runs from the conserved cysteine through the conserved F or W. A D gene is named only where the DNA matches it firmly. The size of a clone is reported for some rows only, either as once, few or many, or as a class for expanded clones.

CDR3 protein: CASSMTSGRYNEQFF
CDR3 DNA: TGCGCCAGCAGCATGACTAGCGGGAGGTACAATGAGCAGTTCTTC
clone size: .
V gene: TRBV5-1
D gene: TRBD2
J gene: TRBJ2-1

CDR3 protein: CASSQEESETQYF
CDR3 DNA: TGCGCCAGCAGCCAAGAGGAATCAGAGACCCAGTACTTC
clone size: .
V gene: TRBV4-3
D gene: .
J gene: TRBJ2-5

CDR3 protein: CASSLNPLVAPLHF
CDR3 DNA: TGTGCCAGCAGCTTAAACCCCCTCGTGGCACCCCTCCACTTT
clone size: .
V gene: TRBV7-8
D gene: .
J gene: TRBJ1-6

CDR3 protein: CASSLSRQVYTGELFF
CDR3 DNA: TGTGCCAGCAGTTTATCTCGACAGGTCTACACCGGGGAGCTGTTTTTT
clone size: once
V gene: TRBV27
D gene: .
J gene: TRBJ2-2

CDR3 protein: CASSLAGADTQYF
CDR3 DNA: TGTGCCAGCAGCTTAGCGGGAGCGGATACGCAGTATTTT
clone size: once
V gene: TRBV7-7
D gene: .
J gene: TRBJ2-3

CDR3 protein: CASSKKGGSVDGYTF
CDR3 DNA: TGTGCCAGTAGCAAAAAAGGGGGCTCGGTTGATGGCTACACCTTC
clone size: .
V gene: TRBV19
D gene: TRBD1
J gene: TRBJ1-2

CDR3 protein: CASSLGTDQPQHF
CDR3 DNA: TGTGCCAGCAGCTTAGGCACGGATCAGCCCCAGCATTTT
clone size: once
V gene: TRBV7-2
D gene: .
J gene: TRBJ1-5

CDR3 protein: CSARIYEQYF
CDR3 DNA: TGCAGTGCTAGAATTTACGAGCAGTACTTC
clone size: .
V gene: TRBV20-1
D gene: .
J gene: TRBJ2-7

CDR3 protein: CASRGSNTGELFF
CDR3 DNA: TGTGCCAGCAGGGGCTCTAACACCGGGGAGCTGTTTTTT
clone size: .
V gene: TRBV14
D gene: .
J gene: TRBJ2-2

CDR3 protein: CASSILGLAGETQYF
CDR3 DNA: TGCGCCAGCAGCATACTGGGACTAGCAGGCGAGACCCAGTACTTC
clone size: .
V gene: TRBV5-1
D gene: TRBD2
J gene: TRBJ2-5

CDR3 protein: CASSRTGNEQFF
CDR3 DNA: TGTGCCAGCAGCCGGACGGGGAATGAGCAGTTCTTC
clone size: .
V gene: TRBV6-5
D gene: .
J gene: TRBJ2-1

CDR3 protein: CASSLFSGSGYEQYF
CDR3 DNA: TGTGCCAGCAGCTTGTTCAGCGGGAGTGGTTACGAGCAGTACTTC
clone size: .
V gene: TRBV5-6
D gene: TRBD2
J gene: TRBJ2-7

CDR3 protein: CASSLRWQNTEAFF
CDR3 DNA: TGTGCCAGCAGCTTGCGCTGGCAGAACACTGAAGCTTTCTTT
clone size: few
V gene: TRBV5-5
D gene: .
J gene: TRBJ1-1

CDR3 protein: CASSASGQGADTQYF
CDR3 DNA: TGTGCCAGCAGTGCGTCCGGACAGGGGGCAGATACGCAGTATTTT
clone size: .
V gene: TRBV2
D gene: TRBD1
J gene: TRBJ2-3

CDR3 protein: CAWSGTTQTEAFF
CDR3 DNA: TGTGCCTGGAGTGGAACAACCCAAACTGAAGCTTTCTTT
clone size: .
V gene: TRBV30
D gene: .
J gene: TRBJ1-1

CDR3 protein: CASSHQQQANEKLFF
CDR3 DNA: TGCGCCAGCAGCCATCAACAACAAGCTAATGAAAAACTGTTTTTT
clone size: .
V gene: TRBV4-1
D gene: .
J gene: TRBJ1-4

CDR3 protein: CASSSRTGVSYEQYF
CDR3 DNA: TGCGCCAGCAGCTCCCGGACAGGGGTGTCCTACGAGCAGTACTTC
clone size: .
V gene: TRBV4-1
D gene: TRBD1
J gene: TRBJ2-7

CDR3 protein: CASTGTVTGELFF
CDR3 DNA: TGTGCCAGCACCGGGACAGTCACCGGGGAGCTGTTTTTT
clone size: .
V gene: TRBV6-1
D gene: TRBD1
J gene: TRBJ2-2

CDR3 protein: CASSQVTGEAGANVLTF
CDR3 DNA: TGCGCCAGCAGCCAAGTCACAGGGGAAGCCGGGGCCAACGTCCTGACTTTC
clone size: .
V gene: TRBV4-3
D gene: TRBD1
J gene: TRBJ2-6

CDR3 protein: CASSQFGGINEKLFF
CDR3 DNA: TGTGCCAGCAGCCAATTTGGAGGGATTAATGAAAAACTGTTTTTT
clone size: .
V gene: TRBV16
D gene: .
J gene: TRBJ1-4

CDR3 protein: CASSIVGEGDTQYF
CDR3 DNA: TGTGCCAGTAGTATTGTGGGAGAGGGCGATACGCAGTATTTT
clone size: .
V gene: TRBV19
D gene: .
J gene: TRBJ2-3

CDR3 protein: CASSYRQGANEKLFF
CDR3 DNA: TGTGCCAGCAGCTACAGACAGGGGGCTAATGAAAAACTGTTTTTT
clone size: once
V gene: TRBV5-6
D gene: TRBD1
J gene: TRBJ1-4

CDR3 protein: CASSLEPPQETQYF
CDR3 DNA: TGCGCCAGCAGCTTGGAACCACCTCAAGAGACCCAGTACTTC
clone size: once
V gene: TRBV5-1
D gene: .
J gene: TRBJ2-5

CDR3 protein: CSATRDRPHEQYF
CDR3 DNA: TGCAGCGCGACCCGGGACAGGCCGCACGAGCAGTACTTC
clone size: .
V gene: TRBV29-1
D gene: TRBD1
J gene: TRBJ2-7

CDR3 protein: CASSVLRVASGPQHF
CDR3 DNA: TGTGCCAGCAGTGTGTTGAGGGTAGCGTCTGGACCCCAGCATTTT
clone size: .
V gene: TRBV6-1
D gene: .
J gene: TRBJ1-5